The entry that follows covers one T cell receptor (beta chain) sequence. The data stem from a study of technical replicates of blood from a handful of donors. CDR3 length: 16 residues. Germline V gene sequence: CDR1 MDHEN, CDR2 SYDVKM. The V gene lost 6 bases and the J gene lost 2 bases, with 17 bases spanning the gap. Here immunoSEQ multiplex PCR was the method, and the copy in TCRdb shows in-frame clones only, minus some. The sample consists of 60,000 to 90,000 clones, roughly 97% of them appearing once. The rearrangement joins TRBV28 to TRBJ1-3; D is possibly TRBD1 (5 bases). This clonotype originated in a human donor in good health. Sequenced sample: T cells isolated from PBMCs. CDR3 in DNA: TGTGCCAGCAGGGACGACAGAGGAGGGCCTGGAAACACCATATATTTT. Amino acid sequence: CASRDDRGGPGNTIYF.